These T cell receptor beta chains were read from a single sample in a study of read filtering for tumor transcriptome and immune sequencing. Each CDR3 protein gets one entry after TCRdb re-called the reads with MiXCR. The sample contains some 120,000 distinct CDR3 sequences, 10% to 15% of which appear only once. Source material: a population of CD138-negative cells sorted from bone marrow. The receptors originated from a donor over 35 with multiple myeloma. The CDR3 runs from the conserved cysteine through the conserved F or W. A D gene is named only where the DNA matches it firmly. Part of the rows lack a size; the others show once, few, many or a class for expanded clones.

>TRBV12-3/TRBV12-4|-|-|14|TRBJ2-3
CASSLYVTTDTQYF
TGTGCCAGCAGTTTATACGTAACCACAGATACGCAGTATTTT
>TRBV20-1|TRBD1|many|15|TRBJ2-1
CSASPGQGQWNEQFF
TGCAGTGCTAGCCCAGGACAGGGGCAGTGGAATGAGCAGTTCTTC
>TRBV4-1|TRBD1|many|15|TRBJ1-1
CASGSGRGEGSEAFF
TGCGCCAGCGGCAGCGGCAGGGGGGAGGGCTCTGAAGCTTTCTTT
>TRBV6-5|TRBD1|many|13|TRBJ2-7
CASSKGQAYEQYF
TGTGCCAGCAGTAAGGGACAGGCCTACGAGCAGTACTTC
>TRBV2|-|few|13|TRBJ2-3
CASSGLAPDTQYF
TGTGCCAGCAGTGGATTAGCACCAGATACGCAGTATTTT
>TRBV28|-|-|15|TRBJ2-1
CASRPAGASYNEQFF
TGTGCCAGCAGACCCGCCGGGGCGTCCTACAATGAGCAGTTCTTC
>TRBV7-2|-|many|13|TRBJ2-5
CASSPGERETQYF
TGTGCCAGCAGCCCCGGGGAACGCGAGACCCAGTACTTC
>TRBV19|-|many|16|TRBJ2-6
CASSITGDTGANVLTF
TGTGCCAGTAGTATAACGGGAGATACTGGGGCCAACGTCCTGACTTTC
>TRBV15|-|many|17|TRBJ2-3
CATSRRLEAWSTDTQYF
TGTGCCACCAGCAGACGACTAGAGGCGTGGAGCACAGATACGCAGTATTTT
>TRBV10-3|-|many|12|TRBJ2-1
CAISEQFNEQFF
TGTGCCATCAGTGAACAGTTCAATGAGCAGTTCTTC
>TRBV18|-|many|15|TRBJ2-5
CASSPQDSIQETQYF
TGTGCCAGCTCACCCCAGGACAGTATACAAGAGACCCAGTACTTC
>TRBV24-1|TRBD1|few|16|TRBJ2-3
CATSDRQGPRTDTQYF
TGTGCCACCAGTGACCGACAGGGACCGCGCACAGATACGCAGTATTTT
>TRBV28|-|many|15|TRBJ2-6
CASSLEGSGANVLTF
TGTGCCAGCAGTTTAGAAGGCTCTGGGGCCAACGTCCTGACTTTC
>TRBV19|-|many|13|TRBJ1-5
CASSKGWNQPQHF
TGTGCCAGTAGTAAGGGTTGGAATCAGCCCCAGCATTTT
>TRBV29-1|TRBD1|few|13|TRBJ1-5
CSVSRGQDQPQHF
TGCAGCGTTAGCAGGGGGCAGGATCAGCCCCAGCATTTT
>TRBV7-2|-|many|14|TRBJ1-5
CASSPPGGNQPQHF
TGTGCCAGCAGCCCGCCTGGGGGCAATCAGCCCCAGCATTTT
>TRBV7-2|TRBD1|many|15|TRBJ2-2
CASNYRDSVNGELFF
TGTGCCAGCAACTACAGGGACAGCGTGAACGGGGAGCTGTTTTTT